This T cell receptor beta chain was captured in a study of shared clonotypes between healthy human individuals. Study in general: Plates per donor: three CD4 naive, three CD4 memory, two CD8 naive, one CD8 memory.

To note about this clone: Its antigen is as yet unknown.

Sequencing used immunoSEQ multiplex PCR; TCRdb keeps in-frame clones, though not all of them. Of 600,000 to 750,000 clones listed, less than 80% are singletons. Study outcomes and limitations: Limited genetic and exposure-history diversity came from having few donors.

Looked up from germline, CDR1 is SGHRS and CDR2 is YFSETQ. The CDR3 sequence is 15 residues long. The V end lost 2 bases, the J end lost 0 bases, and 8 bases lay between the germline ends. The sequenced sample consisted of memory CD4+ T cells sorted from blood. The subset is: CD45RA-negative fraction. V gene TRBV5-1 combines with J gene TRBJ2-2; D gene unclear. The receptor comes from a woman aged 25 to 45 in good health. The CDR3 protein is CASSFAAANTGELFF. The CDR3 coding sequence is TGCGCCAGCAGCTTCGCGGCGGCGAACACCGGGGAGCTGTTTTTT.